Listed below are T cell receptor beta chains from one sample, sequenced in a study of cytomegalovirus exposure and HLA in healthy donors. Here immunoSEQ multiplex PCR was the method, and the copy in TCRdb shows in-frame clones only, minus some. The sample lists 150,000 to 200,000 clones; 70% to 90% were seen once. What was sequenced was PBMCs. These TCRs come from a woman aged 18 to 35 in good health and CMV-seronegative. Both conserved end residues are part of each CDR3. The D gene is left open where the match is weak.

v_call	j_call	d_call	cdr3_nt	cdr3_aa
TRBV19	TRBJ2-1	.	TGTGCCAGTAGTACTCTGAGGGAACAGTTCTTC	CASSTLREQFF
TRBV7-9	TRBJ2-2	.	TGTGCCAGCAAGGGGGTCACCGGGGAGCTGTTTTTT	CASKGVTGELFF
TRBV7-9	TRBJ2-3	TRBD1	TGTGCCAGCAGCTCCGGACAGGGAACAGATACGCAGTATTTT	CASSSGQGTDTQYF
TRBV7-9	TRBJ1-1	TRBD1	TGTGCCACCGGGAGAGACAGGGCGGTGACTGAAGCTTTCTTT	CATGRDRAVTEAFF
TRBV28	TRBJ2-3	TRBD2	TGTGCCAGCTTTACCGGGACTAGCGGCACAGATACGCAGTATTTT	CASFTGTSGTDTQYF
TRBV10-1	TRBJ2-7	.	TGCGCCAGCAGTGTGGACTCCAACTACGAGCAGTACTTC	CASSVDSNYEQYF
TRBV5-1	TRBJ2-3	.	TGCGCCAGCAGCTTGGAAGATCCCGGGACGCAGTATTTT	CASSLEDPGTQYF
TRBV6-5	TRBJ1-2	.	TGTGCCAGCAAGGAGGGAGCGGGGGGCTACACCTTC	CASKEGAGGYTF
TRBV28	TRBJ2-7	.	TGTGCCAGCGTCCGACAAAGCCCCTACGAGCAGTACTTC	CASVRQSPYEQYF
TRBV6-1	TRBJ1-6	TRBD1	TGTGCCAGCAGTCCTACAGGGGGCTGGAATTCACCCCTCCACTTT	CASSPTGGWNSPLHF
TRBV5-1	TRBJ2-3	.	TGCGCCAGCAGCTTGGGGAGGGAGACAGATACGCAGTATTTT	CASSLGRETDTQYF
TRBV6-1	TRBJ1-5	.	TGTGCCAGCAGCGGCGGTTATAGCAATCAGCCCCAGCATTTT	CASSGGYSNQPQHF
TRBV28	TRBJ1-1	.	TGTGCCAGCAGGCCCGGCGGGGGGTTTAACACTGAAGCTTTCTTT	CASRPGGGFNTEAFF
TRBV19	TRBJ1-1	.	TGTGCCAGTAGTATACAGGCCCTGAACACTGAAGCTTTCTTT	CASSIQALNTEAFF
TRBV4-2	TRBJ1-1	.	TGTGCCAGCAGCCAAGGCGGGCTCGTGGGGAACACTGAAGCTTTCTTT	CASSQGGLVGNTEAFF
TRBV6-6	TRBJ2-7	.	TGTGCCAGCAGTTACCGCGGGGACGAGCAGTACTTC	CASSYRGDEQYF
TRBV6-1	TRBJ2-6	TRBD1	TGTGCCAGCAGTGAAGGGACAGGGTTGAAAGGGGCCAACGTCCTGACTTTC	CASSEGTGLKGANVLTF
TRBV6-4	TRBJ2-1	TRBD2	TGTGCCAGCAGTGATTCTAGCGGAAGCTCCTACAATGAGCAGTTCTTC	CASSDSSGSSYNEQFF
TRBV5-6	TRBJ2-3	.	TGTGCCAGCAGCTGGGCCACAGATACGCAGTATTTT	CASSWATDTQYF
TRBV6-1	TRBJ1-1	.	TGTGCCAGCATTTGGGGGGGTGAGACTGAAGCTTTCTTT	CASIWGGETEAFF
TRBV28	TRBJ2-5	.	TGTGCCAGCGGACAGCACCAAGAGACCCAGTACTTC	CASGQHQETQYF
TRBV21-1	TRBJ2-7	.	TGTGCCAGCAGCAAAGGAGGGACAGGGGGCGGAATAAGGTCCTACGAGCAGTACTTC	CASSKGGTGGGIRSYEQYF
TRBV12-2	TRBJ2-7	.	TGTGCAAGTCGCTTAGGGACAGCTGGGGACTACGAGCAGTACTTC	CASRLGTAGDYEQYF
TRBV10-1	TRBJ1-2	.	TGCGCCAGCAGTGCCATAACTGAGGTTCAGGGGAGTCCTAACTATGGCTACACCTTC	CASSAITEVQGSPNYGYTF